This passage covers 18 T cell receptor beta chains from one sample sequenced in a study of blood T cell repertoires in COVID-19. Profiling relied on immunoSEQ multiplex PCR, and the TCRdb table lists in-frame clones only, not all of them. Among tens of thousands of clones listed, approximately 83% were seen once. What was sequenced was peripheral blood. Receptors were obtained from a man older than 75 with active or convalescent COVID-19.

Here the CDR3 reads CASSSSQRAVLSGANVLTF. In nucleotides, the CDR3 is TGTGCCAGCAGCTCCTCACAGCGGGCCGTCCTTTCTGGGGCCAACGTCCTGACTTTC. The chain couples TRBV7-9 to TRBJ2-6, with a weak D call TRBD2 (6 bases). This CDR3 is 19 amino acids long. V lost 4 bases and J lost 1, with 20 bases in between. Germline V gene data show CDR1 as SEHNR and CDR2 as FQNEAQ (reference sequence).

V and J are TRBV9 and TRBJ2-3; TRBD2 matches at 14 bases. CDR3 length equals 17 residues. Germline V gives CDR1 SGDLS, CDR2 YYNGEE. Trimming took 4 bases from V and 9 from J; bases not matched to a gene: 13. CDR3 sequence reads: CASSPPDRLAGGRTQYF. CDR3 in DNA: TGTGCCAGCAGCCCGCCTGACCGACTAGCGGGGGGGAGGACGCAGTATTTT. The full variable domain, in which reference TRBV9 and TRBJ2-3 provide the parts outside the CDR3, is DSGVTQTPKHLITATGQRVTLRCSPRSGDLSVYWYQQSLDQGLQFLIQYYNGEERAKGNILERFSAQQFPDLHSELNLSSLELGDSALYFCASSPPDRLAGGRTQYFGPGTRLTVL.

This clone was seen a single time. The chain recombines TRBV11-2 with TRBJ1-1; D may be TRBD1 (5 bases). This CDR3 contains 16 residues. Germline CDR1 reads SGHAT; CDR2 reads FQNNGV. Trimming pared 2 bases from V and 2 bases from J, leaving 15 bases between. CDR3 loop: CASSLIIRVGNTEAFF. In nucleotides, the CDR3 is TGTGCCAGCAGCTTAATAATCAGGGTGGGAAACACTGAAGCTTTCTTT.

This chain joins TRBV18 and TRBJ1-5; D ambiguous. In germline, CDR1 is KGHSH, CDR2 LQKENI. The CDR3 spans 16 residues. Trimming took off 2 bases at V and 2 bases at J, with 13 bases between the two ends. CDR3: CASSPSSEAGNQPQHF. For the CDR3, the DNA is TGTGCCAGCTCACCATCATCGGAGGCGGGCAATCAGCCCCAGCATTTT.

The chain employs TRBV9 and TRBJ2-6; D possibly corresponds to TRBD1 (5 bases). Germline V gene lookup returns CDR1 SGDLS and CDR2 YYNGEE. The CDR3 length is 18 residues. Trimming cost V 2 bases and J 0 bases, with 15 bases left between them. The CDR3 DNA reads as TGTGCCAGCAGCGTTCATAGACTCCAGGGCTCTGGGGCCAACGTCCTGACTTTC. This gives the protein CASSVHRLQGSGANVLTF.

This clone has only a few counts. The sample carries other DNA sequences with the same CDR3. The chain uses TRBV6-1 and TRBJ1-1, with D uncertain. This CDR3 has 13 amino acids. The germline V gene encodes CDR1 MNHNS and CDR2 SASEGT. V was clipped by 2 bases and J by 4 bases, with 8 bases between them. The CDR3 here is CASSERVGTEAFF. As DNA, the CDR3 is TGTGCCAGCAGTGAACGGGTTGGCACTGAAGCTTTCTTT.

The chain carries TRBV5-1 and TRBJ2-7; TRBD2 might be the D (5 bases). From germline, CDR1 is SGHRS and CDR2 YFSETQ. The V gene lost 3 bases and the J gene lost 5 bases, with 9 bases spanning the gap. This CDR3 spans 12 amino acids. CDR3 amino acids: CASSYLGDEQYF. CDR3 DNA: TGCGCCAGCAGCTACCTCGGGGACGAGCAGTACTTC.

The V gene is TRBV27, the J gene TRBJ2-5; the match to TRBD2 covers 12 bases. V trimming: 7 bases; J trimming: 2 bases; junction bases outside the gene matches: 11. The CDR3 extends over 17 amino acids. Germline CDR1 MNHEY, CDR2 SMNVEV (reference sequence). For the CDR3, the DNA is TGTGCCAGCACCCCCAGGCCACTAGCGGGGGGACAAGAGACCCAGTACTTC. This sequence encodes CASTPRPLAGGQETQYF.

This sequence joins TRBV11-2 and TRBJ1-2; possible D gene TRBD1, 6 bases. This CDR3 is 13 amino acids long. The V gene's germline CDR1 is SGHAT and CDR2 FQNNGV. V was pared by 1 base and J by 4 bases, with 7 bases between. Written as DNA, the CDR3 is TGTGCCAGCAGCTTAGTAGGGGGCTATGGCTACACCTTC. This codes for CASSLVGGYGYTF.

The chain employs TRBV15 and TRBJ2-5; the match to TRBD2 covers 13 bases. Germline CDR1 and CDR2: LNHNV and YYDKDF (reference sequence). The CDR3 length is 16 residues. V lost 1 base and J lost 2; bases outside the gene matches: 1. CDR3 in amino acids: CATSRGGLAGQETQYF. CDR3 in DNA: TGTGCCACCAGCAGAGGGGGACTAGCGGGGCAAGAGACCCAGTACTTC.

The chain has TRBV27 and TRBJ2-5, with TRBD1 matching over 8 bases. This CDR3 has 15 residues. The ends lost 7 bases at V and 7 bases at J; junction bases unmatched: 14. Germline CDR1 reads MNHEY; CDR2 reads SMNVEV (reference sequence). The CDR3 sequence is CASKFGGQGAGTQYF. The CDR3 nucleotides read TGTGCCAGCAAATTTGGGGGGCAGGGGGCTGGGACCCAGTACTTC.

This rearrangement joins TRBV3-1 (or the pseudogene TRBV3-2) to TRBJ1-5; TRBD1 is a possible D gene (6 bases). This CDR3 has 13 residues. V was trimmed by 4 bases and J by 4 bases, leaving 8 bases between them. CDR1 and CDR2 (germline): LGHDT, YNNKEL (reference sequence). The CDR3 region has the DNA TGTGCCAGCAGCCTGGGACAAAATCAGCCCCAGCATTTT. It specifies CASSLGQNQPQHF.

The V gene is TRBV7-2, the J gene TRBJ2-5; possibly TRBD1 for D (6 bases). The V gene's germline CDR1 is SGHTA and CDR2 FQGNSA. This CDR3 has 15 residues. V gave up 5 bases and J gave up 3 bases, with 16 bases separating them. The CDR3 loop is CASSLGQSKEETQYF. The CDR3 nucleotides read TGTGCCAGCAGCCTAGGACAGTCCAAGGAAGAGACCCAGTACTTC.

The rearrangement joins TRBV5-1 to TRBJ2-3; TRBD2 matches 7 bases. With 5 bases clipped from V and 2 bases from J, the junction kept 8 bases outside the gene matches. This CDR3 has 15 amino acids. Germline V CDR1 and CDR2: SGHRS, YFSETQ. The CDR3 bases are TGCGCCAGCAGTTCTAGCGGAGCCTTCACAGATACGCAGTATTTT. Its protein is CASSSSGAFTDTQYF.

V is TRBV6-2 or TRBV6-3 and J is TRBJ1-4, with D perhaps matching TRBD1 (6 bases). This CDR3 region has 14 residues. CDR1 is MNHEY and CDR2 is SVGEGT in the germline V gene. Trimming pared 5 bases from V and 10 bases from J, leaving 17 bases between. The CDR3 DNA is TGTGCCAGCAGTAGGGGGAGCGCTCTAGGAAAACTGTTTTTT. Translating gives CASSRGSALGKLFF.

This clone was detected only once. The V call is TRBV27, the J call TRBJ2-1; 10 bases align to TRBD2. Trimming at V came to 3 bases and at J to 7 bases, leaving 9 bases not matched to a gene. The length of the CDR3 is 16 residues. The germline CDR1 and CDR2 sequences are MNHEY and SMNVEV (reference sequence). The CDR3 DNA follows: TGTGCCAGCAGTTTTTTTAGCGGGAGGCTGAATAATGAGCAGTTCTTC. Its protein product is CASSFFSGRLNNEQFF.

There are a few counts of this clone. The chain couples TRBV19 to TRBJ2-7; 9 nucleotides agree with TRBD1. The trim removed 8 bases at V and 3 bases at J, leaving 20 bases unmatched. The CDR3 runs 18 residues. Germline CDR1 and CDR2: LNHDA and SQIVND (reference sequence). The CDR3 spells CASQSVPGQGWGLYEQYF. The DNA of the CDR3 is TGTGCCAGTCAGTCTGTCCCGGGACAGGGATGGGGCCTCTACGAGCAGTACTTC.

The chain employs TRBV29-1 and TRBJ2-2; 8 nucleotides match TRBD1. With V trimmed by 6 bases and J by 7 bases, 13 bases remained unmatched. This CDR3 comprises 15 residues. Germline V gene lookup returns CDR1 SQVTM and CDR2 ANQGSEA. CDR3 region: CSVLSGQGGRGELFF. The DNA of the CDR3 is TGCAGCGTCCTCTCCGGACAGGGCGGCCGCGGGGAGCTGTTTTTT.